This record looks at one T cell receptor (beta chain) sequence and its context. Its matching antigen is unknown. Measured with immunoSEQ multiplex PCR; TCRdb has only the in-frame clones, and not every one. Among more than 100,000 clones listed, 85% to 90% were seen once. Germline V CDR1 and CDR2: SGHAT, FQNNGV. CDR3 length: 15 amino acids. Trimming removed 5 bases at V and 8 bases at J, with 19 bases between. Ipilimumab-mediated CTLA-4 blockade plus focal radiation was given to patients having chemo-refractory metastatic non-small-cell lung cancer. This record comes from a study of radiotherapy plus CTLA-4 blockade in lung cancer. Study information: Around 19% of enrolled patients responded objectively, and roughly 30% had disease control. General observations from the study: Response, reportedly, was best predicted by interferon-beta along with early blood T cell clone dynamics. There was expansion of tumor-derived TCR clones in blood after radiotherapy plus ipilimumab.

The TCR originated in a human donor with non-small cell lung cancer that progressed on radiotherapy plus ipilimumab. The rearrangement links TRBV11-2 to TRBJ2-1; D is possibly TRBD2 (5 bases). The specimen was peripheral blood, collected from a patient treated with radiotherapy plus ipilimumab. CDR3 in amino acids: CASSAPGSRPDEQFF. The DNA for the CDR3 is TGTGCCAGCAGCGCTCCGGGGAGTCGCCCCGATGAGCAGTTCTTC.